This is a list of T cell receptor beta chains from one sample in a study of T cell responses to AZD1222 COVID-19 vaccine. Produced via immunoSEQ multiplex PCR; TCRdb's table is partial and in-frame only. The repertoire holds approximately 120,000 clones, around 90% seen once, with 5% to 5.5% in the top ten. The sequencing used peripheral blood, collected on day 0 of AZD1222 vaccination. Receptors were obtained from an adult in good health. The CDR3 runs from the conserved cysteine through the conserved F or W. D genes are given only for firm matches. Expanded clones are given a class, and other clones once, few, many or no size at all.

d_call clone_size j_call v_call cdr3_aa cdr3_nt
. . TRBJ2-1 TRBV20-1 CSARDVGEQFF TGCAGTGCTAGAGATGTGGGTGAGCAGTTCTTC
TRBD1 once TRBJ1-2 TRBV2 CASSPGQGLTGYTF TGTGCCAGCAGTCCGGGACAGGGATTGACTGGCTACACCTTC
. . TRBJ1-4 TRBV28 CASSPYSRHNEKLFF TGTGCCAGCAGTCCATACAGTCGACATAATGAAAAACTGTTTTTT
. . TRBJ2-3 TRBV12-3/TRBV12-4 CASSPSTDTQYF TGTGCCAGCAGTCCCAGCACAGATACGCAGTATTTT
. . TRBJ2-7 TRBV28 CASKSTGASSYEQYF TGTGCCAGCAAATCAACTGGGGCCTCCTCCTACGAGCAGTACTTC
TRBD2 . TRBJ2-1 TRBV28 CASSLGGSVEQFF TGTGCCAGCAGTTTAGGCGGGAGTGTTGAGCAGTTCTTC
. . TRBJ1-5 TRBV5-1 CASSLDAHF TGCGCCAGCAGCTTGGACGCGCATTTT
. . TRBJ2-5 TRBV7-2 CASSKRGDETQYF TGTGCCAGCAGTAAAAGGGGCGACGAGACCCAGTACTTC
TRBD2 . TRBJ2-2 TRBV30 CAWSGLAGEVADGELFF TGTGCCTGGAGTGGACTAGCGGGAGAAGTTGCTGACGGGGAGCTGTTTTTT
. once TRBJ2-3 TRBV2 CASRGLVSTDTQYF TGTGCCAGCAGGGGACTCGTTAGCACAGATACGCAGTATTTT
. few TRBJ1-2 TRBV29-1 CSASLGIGWGGGYTF TGCAGCGCCTCTTTAGGGATCGGTTGGGGCGGTGGCTACACCTTC
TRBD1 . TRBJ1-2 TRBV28 CASTDRGGGYTF TGTGCCAGCACTGACAGGGGGGGTGGCTACACCTTC
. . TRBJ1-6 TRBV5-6 CASRAVGSSSPLHF TGTGCCAGCAGGGCAGTGGGCTCTAGTTCACCCCTCCACTTT
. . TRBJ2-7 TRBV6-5 CASSYSWGREQYF TGTGCCAGCAGTTACTCTTGGGGGCGCGAGCAGTACTTC
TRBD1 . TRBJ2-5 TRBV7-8 CASSVDRGWDLETQYF TGTGCCAGCAGCGTGGACAGGGGGTGGGATTTGGAGACCCAGTACTTC
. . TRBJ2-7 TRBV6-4 CASLFGGYEQYF TGTGCCAGCCTATTTGGAGGCTACGAGCAGTACTTC
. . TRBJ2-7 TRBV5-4 CASSIQRDFTYEQYF TGTGCCAGCAGCATCCAACGGGATTTTACCTACGAGCAGTACTTC
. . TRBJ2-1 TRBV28 CASSFLATTYNEQFF TGTGCCAGCAGTTTTCTGGCCACCACATACAATGAGCAGTTCTTC
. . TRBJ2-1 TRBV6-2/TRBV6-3 CASSYLLRQGEQFF TGTGCCAGCAGTTACCTACTCCGCCAGGGCGAGCAGTTCTTC
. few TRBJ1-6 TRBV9 CASSVGMDSPLHF TGTGCCAGCAGCGTAGGTATGGATTCACCCCTCCACTTT
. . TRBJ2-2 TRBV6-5 CASSFLRNTGELFF TGTGCCAGCAGTTTTTTGCGGAACACCGGGGAGCTGTTTTTT
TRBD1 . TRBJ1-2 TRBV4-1 CASSQMDRSYGYTF TGCGCCAGCAGCCAAATGGACAGGAGCTATGGCTACACCTTC
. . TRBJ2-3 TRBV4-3 CASSRDFKDTQYF TGCGCCAGCAGCCGGGACTTTAAGGATACGCAGTATTTT
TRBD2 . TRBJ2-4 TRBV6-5 CASRSSGTSENIQYF TGTGCCAGCAGGAGTTCGGGGACTAGCGAAAACATTCAGTACTTC
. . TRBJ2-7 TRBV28 CASTSRTPSYEQYF TGTGCCAGCACCTCCCGGACACCTTCCTACGAGCAGTACTTC
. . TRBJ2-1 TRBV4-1 CASSQETGTATYNEQFF TGCGCCAGCAGCCAAGAAACCGGGACGGCCACCTACAATGAGCAGTTCTTC
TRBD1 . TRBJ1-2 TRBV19 CASGDDYRGRFNGYTF TGTGCCAGTGGAGACGATTACAGGGGGCGTTTTAATGGCTACACCTTC
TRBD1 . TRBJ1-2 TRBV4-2 CASSPGQGDYGYTF TGTGCCAGCAGTCCGGGACAGGGGGACTATGGCTACACCTTC
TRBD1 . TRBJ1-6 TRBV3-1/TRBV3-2 CASSPTGNNSPLHF TGTGCCAGCAGCCCGACAGGGAATAATTCACCCCTCCACTTT
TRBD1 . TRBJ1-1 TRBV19 CASSPRQGGRNTEAFF TGTGCCAGTAGTCCTCGACAGGGAGGGCGGAACACTGAAGCTTTCTTT
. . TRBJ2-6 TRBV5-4 CASHIDGLSGANVLTF TGTGCCAGCCATATAGACGGACTCTCTGGGGCCAACGTCCTGACTTTC
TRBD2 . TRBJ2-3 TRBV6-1 CASSEEGSGSLGDTQYF TGTGCCAGCAGTGAGGAGGGAAGCGGGAGCTTAGGAGATACGCAGTATTTT
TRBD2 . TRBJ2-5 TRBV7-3 CASSLLERGAGETQYF TGTGCCAGCAGCCTCCTTGAGCGGGGGGCCGGGGAGACCCAGTACTTC
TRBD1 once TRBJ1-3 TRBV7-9 CASRPNLNRGGNTIYF TGTGCCAGCAGACCCAATCTGAACAGGGGTGGAAACACCATATATTTT
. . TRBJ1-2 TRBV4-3 CASSHLGADYGYTF TGCGCCAGCAGCCACCTCGGGGCAGACTATGGCTACACCTTC
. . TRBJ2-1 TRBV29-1 CSVEDSVDNEQFF TGCAGCGTTGAAGACTCCGTCGACAATGAGCAGTTCTTC
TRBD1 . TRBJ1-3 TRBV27 CASSPQQGFGNTIYF TGTGCCAGCAGTCCGCAACAGGGGTTCGGAAACACCATATATTTT
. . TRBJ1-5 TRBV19 CASSMRPGTNQPQHF TGTGCCAGTAGTATGCGCCCAGGGACCAATCAGCCCCAGCATTTT
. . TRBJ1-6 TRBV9 CASSVDSGFNSPLHF TGTGCCAGCAGCGTAGACTCCGGTTTCAATTCACCCCTCCACTTT
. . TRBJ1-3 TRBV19 CASTLRGSGNTIYF TGTGCCAGTACTCTCAGGGGCTCTGGAAACACCATATATTTT
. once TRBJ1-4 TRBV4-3 CASSQDRGDSNEKLFF TGCGCCAGCAGCCAAGATCGTGGTGATTCTAATGAAAAACTGTTTTTT
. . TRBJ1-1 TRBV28 CASTQPGTRSENTEAFF TGTGCCAGCACCCAGCCGGGGACAAGGAGTGAGAACACTGAAGCTTTCTTT
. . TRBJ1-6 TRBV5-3 CARSLELVPLGVYNSPLHF TGTGCCAGAAGCTTGGAGCTGGTCCCCCTGGGGGTCTATAATTCACCCCTCCACTTT
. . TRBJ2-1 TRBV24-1 CATSDLDSRSFF TGTGCCACCAGTGACCTGGACTCGAGAAGCTTCTTC
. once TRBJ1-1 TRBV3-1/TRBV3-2 CASSQRETGEAFF TGTGCCAGCAGCCAAAGGGAGACAGGTGAAGCTTTCTTT
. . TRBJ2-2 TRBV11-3 CASSGTGELFF TGTGCCAGCAGCGGGACCGGGGAGCTGTTTTTT
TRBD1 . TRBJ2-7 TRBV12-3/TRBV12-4 CASSLATGDEQYF TGTGCCAGCAGTCTAGCCACAGGGGACGAGCAGTACTTC
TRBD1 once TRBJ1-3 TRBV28 CASSLAPDRENGNTIYF TGTGCCAGCAGCCTCGCCCCTGACAGGGAGAATGGAAACACCATATATTTT
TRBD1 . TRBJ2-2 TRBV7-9 CASSFGQGDTGELFF TGTGCCAGCAGCTTCGGACAGGGAGACACCGGGGAGCTGTTTTTT
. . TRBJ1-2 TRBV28 CASSLDSFLAF TGTGCCAGCAGTTTAGACAGCTTCCTTGCTTTC
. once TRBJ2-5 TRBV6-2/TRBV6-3 CASSELQETQYF TGTGCCAGCAGCGAACTACAAGAGACCCAGTACTTC
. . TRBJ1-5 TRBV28 CASYNFGRNQPQHF TGTGCCAGCTACAACTTTGGACGCAATCAGCCCCAGCATTTT
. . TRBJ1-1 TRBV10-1 CARIRVTEAFF TGCGCCAGGATTAGGGTGACTGAAGCTTTCTTT
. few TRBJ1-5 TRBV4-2 CASTHHAGEDQPQHF TGTGCCAGCACACACCATGCAGGGGAGGATCAGCCCCAGCATTTT
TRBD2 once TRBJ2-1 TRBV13 CASIRTSGGINEQFF TGTGCCAGCATCCGGACTAGCGGGGGGATCAATGAGCAGTTCTTC
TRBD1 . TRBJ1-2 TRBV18 CASSPGQGVDYGYTF TGTGCCAGCTCACCGGGACAGGGGGTTGACTATGGCTACACCTTC
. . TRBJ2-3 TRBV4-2 CASSQGGKTTDTQYF TGTGCCAGCAGCCAAGGTGGGAAAACCACAGATACGCAGTATTTT
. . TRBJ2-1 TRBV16 CASGKGGINEQFF TGTGCCAGCGGCAAAGGTGGGATAAATGAGCAGTTCTTC
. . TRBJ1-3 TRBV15 CATSSAGGAGNTIYF TGTGCCACCAGCAGTGCGGGGGGGGCTGGAAACACCATATATTTT
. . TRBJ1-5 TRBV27 CASSLIGWQQPQHF TGTGCCAGCAGTTTAATTGGGTGGCAACAGCCCCAGCATTTT